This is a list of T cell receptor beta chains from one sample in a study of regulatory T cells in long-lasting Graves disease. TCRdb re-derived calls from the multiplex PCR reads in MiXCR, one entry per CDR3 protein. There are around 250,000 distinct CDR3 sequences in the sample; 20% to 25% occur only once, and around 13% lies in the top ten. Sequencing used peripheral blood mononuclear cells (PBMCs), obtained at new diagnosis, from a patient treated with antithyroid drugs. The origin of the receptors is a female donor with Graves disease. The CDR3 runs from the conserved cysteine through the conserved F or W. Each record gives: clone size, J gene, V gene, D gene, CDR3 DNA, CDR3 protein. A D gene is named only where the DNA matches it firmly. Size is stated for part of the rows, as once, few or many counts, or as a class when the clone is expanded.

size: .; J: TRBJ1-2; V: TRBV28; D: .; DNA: TGTGCCAGCAGTCGAAGGTGGTTGACAGCTAACTATGGCTACACCTTC; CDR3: CASSRRWLTANYGYTF
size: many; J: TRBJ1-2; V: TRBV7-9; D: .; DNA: TGTGCCAGCAGCTTAAGGTCGGCAGCCGACTATGGCTACACCTTC; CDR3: CASSLRSAADYGYTF
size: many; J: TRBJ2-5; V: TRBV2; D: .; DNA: TGTGCCAGCACGCCCCGGGCCCTAGGACGAGAGACCCAGTACTTC; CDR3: CASTPRALGRETQYF
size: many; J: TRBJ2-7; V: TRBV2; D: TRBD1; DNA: TGTGCCAGCAGCCCGGACAGGGAATTTTACGAGCAGTACTTC; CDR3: CASSPDREFYEQYF
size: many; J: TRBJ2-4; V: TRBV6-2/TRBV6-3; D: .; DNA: TGTGCCAGCAGTTACCCACAAACCCTTATCTTAGCCAAAAACATTCAGTACTTC; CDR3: CASSYPQTLILAKNIQYF
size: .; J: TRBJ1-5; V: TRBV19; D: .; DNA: TGTGCCGTGGCCGATGGGGGGGCTGGCAATCAGCCCCAGCATTTT; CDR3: CAVADGGAGNQPQHF
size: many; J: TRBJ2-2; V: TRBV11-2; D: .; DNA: TGTGCCAGCAGCTTAGAGCCGTCGGGCACCGGGGAGCTGTTTTTT; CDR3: CASSLEPSGTGELFF
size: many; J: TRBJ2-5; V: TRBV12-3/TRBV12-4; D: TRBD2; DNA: TGTGCCAGCAGTACCTCGCGGGAGCAAGAGACCCAGTACTTC; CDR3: CASSTSREQETQYF
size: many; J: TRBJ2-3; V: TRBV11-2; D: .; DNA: TGTGCCAGCAGCTTTATGAGCGGACTCACAGATACGCAGTATTTT; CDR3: CASSFMSGLTDTQYF
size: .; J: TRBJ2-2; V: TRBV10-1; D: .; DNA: TGCGCCAGCAGTGAGTCGAGCAGGGGTCGGGCCGGGGAGCTGTTTTTT; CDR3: CASSESSRGRAGELFF
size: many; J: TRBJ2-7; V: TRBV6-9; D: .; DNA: TGTGCCAGCAGTTCCCGGACAGACACCTACGAGCAGTACTTC; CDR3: CASSSRTDTYEQYF
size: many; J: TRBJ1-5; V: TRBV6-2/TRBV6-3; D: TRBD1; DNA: TGTGCCAGCAGAAAGACCCGGGACAGGGGAAATCAGCCCCAGCATTTT; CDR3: CASRKTRDRGNQPQHF
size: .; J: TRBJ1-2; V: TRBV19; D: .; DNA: TGTGCCAGTAGTTCCATAGGGGGGCCGGGTATTGGCTACACCTTC; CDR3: CASSSIGGPGIGYTF
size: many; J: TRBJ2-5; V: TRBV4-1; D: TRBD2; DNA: TGCGCCAGCAGCCAAGAGCCGGGACTAGTCCGAGAGACCCAGTACTTC; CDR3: CASSQEPGLVRETQYF
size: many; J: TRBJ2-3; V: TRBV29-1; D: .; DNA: TGCAGCGTTGCTCAGGGCACAGATACGCAGTATTTT; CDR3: CSVAQGTDTQYF
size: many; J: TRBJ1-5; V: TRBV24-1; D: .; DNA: TGTGCCACCAGCGAAACAGGGAGGATTCAGCCCCAGCATTTT; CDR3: CATSETGRIQPQHF
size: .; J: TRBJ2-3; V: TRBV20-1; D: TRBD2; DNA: TGCAGTGCTAGATCTCAACTAGCGGGACGAGGGACCAATACGCAGTATTTT; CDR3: CSARSQLAGRGTNTQYF
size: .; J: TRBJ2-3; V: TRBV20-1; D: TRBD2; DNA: TGCAGTGCCCGGACTAGCGGGGCAGTGTCCACAGATACGCAGTATTTT; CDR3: CSARTSGAVSTDTQYF
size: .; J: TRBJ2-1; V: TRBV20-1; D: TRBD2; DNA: TGCAGTGCTAACCCAGGACTAGCGGGAGGGCACAATGAGCAGTTCTTC; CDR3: CSANPGLAGGHNEQFF
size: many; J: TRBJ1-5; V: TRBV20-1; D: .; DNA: TGCAGTGCTAGGGGAGAGACTTACCAGCCCCAGCATTTT; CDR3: CSARGETYQPQHF
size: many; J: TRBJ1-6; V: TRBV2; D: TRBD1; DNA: TGTGCCAGCAGCAAAGGGGGCCGACCGCCAAATTCACCCCTCCACTTT; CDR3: CASSKGGRPPNSPLHF
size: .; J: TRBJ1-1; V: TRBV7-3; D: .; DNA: TGTGCCAGCAGCTTAACGAGCGGGGTTTCGGCTGAAGCTTTCTTT; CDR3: CASSLTSGVSAEAFF
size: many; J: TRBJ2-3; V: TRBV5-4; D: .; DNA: TGTGCCAGCAGCTTGGAAGCAGCCACAGATACGCAGTATTTT; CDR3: CASSLEAATDTQYF
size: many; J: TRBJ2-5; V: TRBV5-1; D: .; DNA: TGTGCCAGCAGTCTAGGGCAAGGAGAGACCCAGTACTTC; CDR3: CASSLGQGETQYF
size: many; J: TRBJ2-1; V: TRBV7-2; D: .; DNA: TGTGCCAGCAGCTTATTTAGGCGACTAGGGGCAAATGAGCAGTTCTTC; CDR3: CASSLFRRLGANEQFF
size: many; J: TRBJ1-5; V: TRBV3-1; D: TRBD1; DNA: TGTGCCAGCAGCCCCCGACAGGGAGGCAATCAGCCCCAGCATTTT; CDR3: CASSPRQGGNQPQHF
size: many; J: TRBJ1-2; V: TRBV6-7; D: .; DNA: TGTGCCAGCCTACCTCTACAGTGGGCGACTCCCTATGGCTACACCTTC; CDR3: CASLPLQWATPYGYTF
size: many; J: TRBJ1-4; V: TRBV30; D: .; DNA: TGTGCCTGGAGTGCTCCTATGTTTGAAAAACTGTTTTTT; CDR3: CAWSAPMFEKLFF
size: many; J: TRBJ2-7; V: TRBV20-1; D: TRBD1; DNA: TGCAGTGCTCTAACCCCGGACAGGGGCACAAACGAGCAGTACTTC; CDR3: CSALTPDRGTNEQYF
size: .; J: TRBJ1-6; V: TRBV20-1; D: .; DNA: TGCAGTGCTCCCGACACTTGGGGTTATAATTCACCCCTCCACTTT; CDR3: CSAPDTWGYNSPLHF
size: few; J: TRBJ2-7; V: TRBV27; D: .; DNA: TGTGCCAGCAGCCAAACCCCCCGAGGTGTATACGAGCAGTACTTC; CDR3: CASSQTPRGVYEQYF
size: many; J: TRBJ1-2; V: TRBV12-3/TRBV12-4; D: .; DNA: TGTGCCAGCAGTCGACGGCGGCCCGGCGGCGGCTACACCTTC; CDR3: CASSRRRPGGGYTF
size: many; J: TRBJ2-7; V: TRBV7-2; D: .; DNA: TGTGCCAGCAAGCGCCTTGCCAGGGGTTCCTACGAGCAGTACTTC; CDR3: CASKRLARGSYEQYF
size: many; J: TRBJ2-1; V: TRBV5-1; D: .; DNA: TGCGCCAGCAGTCAGGGGGGAGGGTACAATGAGCAGTTCTTC; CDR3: CASSQGGGYNEQFF
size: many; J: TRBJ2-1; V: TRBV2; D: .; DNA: TGTGCCAGCAGTGCAGGGTCTTCCTACAATGAGCAGTTCTTC; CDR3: CASSAGSSYNEQFF
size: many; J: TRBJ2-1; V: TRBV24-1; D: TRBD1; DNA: TGTGCCACCAGTGAGACCGGGACAGGGAAACACAATGAGCAGTTCTTC; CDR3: CATSETGTGKHNEQFF
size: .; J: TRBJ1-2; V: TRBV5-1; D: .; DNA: TGCGCCAGCAGCTTGATCGGACAGTATGGCTACACCTTC; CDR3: CASSLIGQYGYTF
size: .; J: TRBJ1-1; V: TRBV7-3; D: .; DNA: TGTGCCAGCAGCACAACACAGAACACTGAAGCTTTCTTT; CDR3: CASSTTQNTEAFF
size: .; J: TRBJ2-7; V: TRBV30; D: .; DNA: TGTGCCTGGAGTCGATTAATAGCCGGCGAGGAGCAGTACTTC; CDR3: CAWSRLIAGEEQYF
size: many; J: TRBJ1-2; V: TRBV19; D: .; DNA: TGTGCCAGTAGTAGAGGACGGGCGGATGGCTACACCTTC; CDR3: CASSRGRADGYTF
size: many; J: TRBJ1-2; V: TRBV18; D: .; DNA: TGTGCCAGCTCACTGGACGGTAACTATGGCTACACCTTC; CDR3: CASSLDGNYGYTF
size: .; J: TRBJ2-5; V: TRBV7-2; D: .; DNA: TGTGCCAGCAGCTTAAGTCAGTTGGAGACCCAGTACTTC; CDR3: CASSLSQLETQYF
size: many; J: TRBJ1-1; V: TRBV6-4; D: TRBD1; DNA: TGTGCCAGCAGTGCCGACAGGGGAAACACTGAAGCTTTCTTT; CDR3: CASSADRGNTEAFF
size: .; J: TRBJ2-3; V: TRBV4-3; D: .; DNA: TGCGCCAGCAGCCAAGAAGCCCTCGGGTCCCTGGAATATTTT; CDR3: CASSQEALGSLEYF
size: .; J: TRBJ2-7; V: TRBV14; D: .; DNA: TGTGCCAGCAGCCTGGGATCGGGAGAGCAGTACTTC; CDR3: CASSLGSGEQYF